These T cell receptor beta chains were read from a single sample in a study of regulatory T cells in long-lasting Graves disease. TCRdb independently ran MiXCR on the multiplex PCR reads; one entry per CDR3 protein. The data show 600,000 to 850,000 distinct CDR3 sequences, roughly 30% seen once. Sequences were derived from peripheral blood mononuclear cells (PBMCs), sampled when the disease was refractory, from a patient treated with antithyroid drugs. These receptors originate from a female donor with Graves disease. CDR3s include the opening cysteine and the closing phenylalanine or tryptophan. Fields, in order: V gene, J gene, D gene, CDR3 protein. A D gene is named only where the DNA matches it firmly.

V gene: TRBV5-1; J gene: TRBJ2-7; D gene: TRBD2; CDR3 protein: CASSSQVGLAGGEQYF
V gene: TRBV28; J gene: TRBJ1-1; D gene: TRBD1; CDR3 protein: CASRDRGLYTEAFF
V gene: TRBV20-1; J gene: TRBJ2-7; D gene: TRBD2; CDR3 protein: CSARGEGGDEQYF
V gene: TRBV28; J gene: TRBJ1-2; D gene: -; CDR3 protein: CASGGLYGYTF
V gene: TRBV6-1; J gene: TRBJ1-2; D gene: TRBD1; CDR3 protein: CASSPSGTGRSNGYTF
V gene: TRBV12-3/TRBV12-4; J gene: TRBJ1-3; D gene: -; CDR3 protein: CASSFFKPHSGNTIYF
V gene: TRBV13; J gene: TRBJ1-1; D gene: -; CDR3 protein: CASSSDPQFTEAFF
V gene: TRBV27; J gene: TRBJ2-5; D gene: TRBD1; CDR3 protein: CASSRLTTGPETQYF
V gene: TRBV5-1; J gene: TRBJ2-5; D gene: -; CDR3 protein: CASSSIYQETQYF
V gene: TRBV6-1; J gene: TRBJ1-1; D gene: -; CDR3 protein: CASTHRDKNTEAFF
V gene: TRBV6-1; J gene: TRBJ1-2; D gene: -; CDR3 protein: CATTGGGQGYGYTF
V gene: TRBV20-1; J gene: TRBJ1-6; D gene: -; CDR3 protein: CSATTGDNSPLHF
V gene: TRBV29-1; J gene: TRBJ2-5; D gene: TRBD2; CDR3 protein: CSVEPAGLWETQYF
V gene: TRBV19; J gene: TRBJ2-5; D gene: -; CDR3 protein: CASSISGAETQYF
V gene: TRBV6-2/TRBV6-3; J gene: TRBJ1-4; D gene: -; CDR3 protein: CASSEAISTEGLFF
V gene: TRBV5-4; J gene: TRBJ1-2; D gene: -; CDR3 protein: CASSQEPTGTRYGYTF
V gene: TRBV5-1; J gene: TRBJ1-1; D gene: -; CDR3 protein: CASSLDKTGAPGEAFF
V gene: TRBV11-2; J gene: TRBJ2-5; D gene: TRBD2; CDR3 protein: CASSLAGGDKETQYF
V gene: TRBV6-1; J gene: TRBJ2-7; D gene: -; CDR3 protein: CASSEALRYEQYF
V gene: TRBV5-4; J gene: TRBJ2-3; D gene: -; CDR3 protein: CASSWGKTGDPTDTQYF
V gene: TRBV20-1; J gene: TRBJ2-2; D gene: -; CDR3 protein: CSAGRQGNTGELFF
V gene: TRBV18; J gene: TRBJ2-5; D gene: TRBD1; CDR3 protein: CASSPPRTGAGKTQYF
V gene: TRBV7-6; J gene: TRBJ2-5; D gene: TRBD1; CDR3 protein: CASSQGVKQETQYF
V gene: TRBV6-5; J gene: TRBJ1-1; D gene: -; CDR3 protein: CASSYSPKNTEAFF
V gene: TRBV2; J gene: TRBJ1-1; D gene: TRBD1; CDR3 protein: CASSTRTGRAFF
V gene: TRBV7-9; J gene: TRBJ2-2; D gene: -; CDR3 protein: CASSSRTALTGELFF
V gene: TRBV10-3; J gene: TRBJ1-6; D gene: -; CDR3 protein: CAISPQGDEASYNSPLHF
V gene: TRBV5-1; J gene: TRBJ1-2; D gene: -; CDR3 protein: CASRVERVSDGYTF
V gene: TRBV20-1; J gene: TRBJ1-5; D gene: -; CDR3 protein: CSARIGNKDQPQHF
V gene: TRBV20-1; J gene: TRBJ1-2; D gene: -; CDR3 protein: CSARASLGYTF
V gene: TRBV14; J gene: TRBJ1-1; D gene: -; CDR3 protein: CASRDHRERSAAFF
V gene: TRBV20-1; J gene: TRBJ2-7; D gene: TRBD2; CDR3 protein: CSAPRLAGGLTGSYEQYF
V gene: TRBV6-1; J gene: TRBJ2-7; D gene: -; CDR3 protein: CASTTTPGASYEQYF
V gene: TRBV20-1; J gene: TRBJ2-7; D gene: TRBD1; CDR3 protein: CSARVQGQGTTYEQYF
V gene: TRBV27; J gene: TRBJ1-2; D gene: -; CDR3 protein: CASSHGTSHGYTF
V gene: TRBV6-4; J gene: TRBJ1-2; D gene: -; CDR3 protein: CASRETGADGYTF